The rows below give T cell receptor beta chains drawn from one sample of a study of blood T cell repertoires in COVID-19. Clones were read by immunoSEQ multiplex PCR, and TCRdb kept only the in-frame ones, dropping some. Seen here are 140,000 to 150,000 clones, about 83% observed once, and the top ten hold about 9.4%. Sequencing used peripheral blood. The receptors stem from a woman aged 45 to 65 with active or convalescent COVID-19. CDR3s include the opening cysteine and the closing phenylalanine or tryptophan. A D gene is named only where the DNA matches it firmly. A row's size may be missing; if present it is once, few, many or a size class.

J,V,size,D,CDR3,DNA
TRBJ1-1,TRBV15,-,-,CATSRVGLYPNTEAFF,TGTGCCACCAGCAGAGTTGGTCTATACCCTAACACTGAAGCTTTCTTT
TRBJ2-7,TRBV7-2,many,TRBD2,CASSLVGSGGPYEQYF,TGTGCCAGCAGCTTAGTAGGTAGCGGGGGCCCCTACGAGCAGTACTTC
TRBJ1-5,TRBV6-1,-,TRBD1,CASSDQGGMGNQPQHF,TGTGCCAGCAGTGACCAAGGGGGCATGGGCAATCAGCCCCAGCATTTT
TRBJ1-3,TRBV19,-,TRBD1,CASSEDRDSGNTIYF,TGTGCCAGTAGTGAGGACAGGGACTCTGGAAACACCATATATTTT
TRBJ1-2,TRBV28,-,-,CASSLMSYGYTF,TGTGCCAGCAGTTTAATGAGCTATGGCTACACCTTC
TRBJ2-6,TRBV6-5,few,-,CASRTTGSGANVLTF,TGTGCCAGCAGAACCACAGGGTCTGGGGCCAACGTCCTGACTTTC
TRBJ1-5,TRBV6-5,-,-,CASSSGGSQPQHF,TGTGCCAGCAGTTCTGGGGGCAGCCAGCCCCAGCATTTT
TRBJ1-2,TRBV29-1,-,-,CSVEDRRGNYGYTF,TGCAGCGTTGAAGATAGAAGGGGAAACTATGGCTACACCTTC
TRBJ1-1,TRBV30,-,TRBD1,CAWDRAGTEAFF,TGTGCCTGGGACAGGGCAGGCACTGAAGCTTTCTTT
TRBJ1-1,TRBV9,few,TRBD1,CASSAGTGTNTEAFF,TGTGCCAGCAGCGCCGGGACAGGAACAAACACTGAAGCTTTCTTT
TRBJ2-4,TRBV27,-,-,CASSLGLGGAKNIQYF,TGTGCCAGCAGTTTGGGTCTTGGGGGGGCCAAAAACATTCAGTACTTC
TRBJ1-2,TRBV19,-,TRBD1,CASSLQGSYTF,TGTGCCAGTAGCCTACAGGGGAGCTACACCTTC
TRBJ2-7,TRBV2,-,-,CASRSAGRYSEQYF,TGTGCCAGCAGGAGTGCGGGACGCTATTCCGAGCAGTACTTC
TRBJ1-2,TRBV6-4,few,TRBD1,CASRPGTGNQYGYTF,TGTGCCAGCAGACCCGGGACAGGGAACCAATATGGCTACACCTTC
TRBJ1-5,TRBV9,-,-,CASSATGLNQPQHF,TGTGCCAGCAGCGCAACAGGCCTCAATCAGCCCCAGCATTTT
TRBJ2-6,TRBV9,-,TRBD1,CASSQDRPGANVLTF,TGTGCCAGCAGCCAGGACAGGCCTGGGGCCAACGTCCTGACTTTC
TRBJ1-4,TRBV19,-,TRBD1,CASSIGGQVEKLFF,TGTGCCAGTAGTATCGGTGGACAGGTGGAAAAACTGTTTTTT
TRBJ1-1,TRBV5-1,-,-,CASSLAGQGPAEAFF,TGCGCCAGCAGCTTGGCCGGGCAGGGGCCCGCTGAAGCTTTCTTT
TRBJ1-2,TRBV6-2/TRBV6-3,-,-,CASSSDSKYGYTF,TGTGCCAGCAGTTCGGACAGCAAGTATGGCTACACCTTC
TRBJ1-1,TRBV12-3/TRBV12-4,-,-,CASSFFEGAEAFF,TGTGCCAGCAGTTTTTTCGAGGGCGCTGAAGCTTTCTTT
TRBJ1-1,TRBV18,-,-,CASSRDSENTEAFF,TGTGCCAGCTCACGTGACTCGGAGAACACTGAAGCTTTCTTT
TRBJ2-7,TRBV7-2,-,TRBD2,CASRPSGAFYEQYF,TGTGCCAGCAGGCCTAGCGGGGCATTTTACGAGCAGTACTTC
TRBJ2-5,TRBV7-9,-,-,CASSYSGTETQYF,TGTGCCAGCAGCTATTCGGGAACGGAGACCCAGTACTTC
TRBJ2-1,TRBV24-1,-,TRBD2,CATSDFGREGHNEQFF,TGTGCCACCAGTGATTTTGGGAGGGAGGGACACAATGAGCAGTTCTTC
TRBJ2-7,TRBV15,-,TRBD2,CATSTSGGKLSYEQYF,TGTGCCACCAGCACCTCCGGGGGGAAGTTATCCTACGAGCAGTACTTC
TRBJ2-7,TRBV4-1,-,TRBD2,CASSQLLAGGTEQYF,TGCGCCAGCAGCCAACTACTAGCGGGAGGGACCGAGCAGTACTTC
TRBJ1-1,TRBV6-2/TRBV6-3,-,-,CASSHGTEAFF,TGTGCCAGCAGTCACGGCACTGAAGCTTTCTTT
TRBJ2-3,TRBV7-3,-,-,CASSLTGRERGTDTQYF,TGTGCCAGCAGCTTAACTGGTCGGGAGAGGGGAACAGATACGCAGTATTTT
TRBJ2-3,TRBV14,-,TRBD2,CASSQATSGGRPLTDTQYF,TGTGCCAGCAGCCAAGCTACTAGCGGGGGGCGGCCTTTAACAGATACGCAGTATTTT
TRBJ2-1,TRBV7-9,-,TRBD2,CASSFGSSGGYNEQFF,TGTGCCAGCAGCTTCGGGTCTAGCGGGGGGTACAATGAGCAGTTCTTC
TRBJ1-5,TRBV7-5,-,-,CARSLGGSNQPQHF,TGTGCCAGAAGCTTGGGGGGTAGCAATCAGCCCCAGCATTTT
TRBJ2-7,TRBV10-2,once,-,CASSSHYEQYF,TGCGCCAGCAGTTCCCACTACGAGCAGTACTTC
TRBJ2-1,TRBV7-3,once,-,CASSLLGMGADNEQFF,TGTGCCAGCAGCCTCCTTGGAATGGGGGCAGACAATGAGCAGTTCTTC
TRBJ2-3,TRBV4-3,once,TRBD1,CASSHMDRDTDTQYF,TGCGCCAGCAGCCACATGGACAGGGATACAGATACGCAGTATTTT
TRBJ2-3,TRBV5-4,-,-,CASSLGGRRGPDTQYF,TGTGCCAGCAGCTTGGGGGGGAGGCGCGGGCCAGATACGCAGTATTTT
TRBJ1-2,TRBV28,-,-,CASKGGGYGYTF,TGTGCCAGCAAAGGTGGGGGGTATGGCTACACCTTC
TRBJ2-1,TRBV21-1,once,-,CASSPRTIGDEQFF,TGTGCCAGCAGCCCTAGGACTATTGGGGATGAGCAGTTCTTC
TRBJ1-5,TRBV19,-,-,CASSIVGTSQPQHF,TGTGCCAGTAGTATAGTGGGGACATCTCAGCCCCAGCATTTT
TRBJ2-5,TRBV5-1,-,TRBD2,CASSTGTSGNQETQYF,TGCGCCAGCAGCACCGGGACTAGCGGGAACCAAGAGACCCAGTACTTC
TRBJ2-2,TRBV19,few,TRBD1,CASRGTATGELFF,TGTGCCAGTAGAGGGACAGCGACCGGGGAGCTGTTTTTT
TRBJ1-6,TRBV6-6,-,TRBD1,CASRRQGLYNSPLHF,TGTGCCAGCAGACGACAGGGCCTCTATAATTCACCCCTCCACTTT
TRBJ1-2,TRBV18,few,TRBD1,CASSRDRVIYTF,TGTGCCAGCTCCCGGGACAGGGTAATCTACACCTTC
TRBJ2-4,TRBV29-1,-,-,CSVEALAKNIQYF,TGCAGCGTCGAGGCCTTAGCCAAAAACATTCAGTACTTC
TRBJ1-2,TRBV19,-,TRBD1,CASSIHGTGDGYTF,TGTGCCAGTAGTATCCACGGGACAGGTGATGGCTACACCTTC
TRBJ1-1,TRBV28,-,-,CASSSPANGRTNTEAFF,TGTGCCAGCAGTTCGCCGGCCAATGGGAGGACAAACACTGAAGCTTTCTTT
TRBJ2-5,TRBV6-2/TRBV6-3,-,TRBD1,CASSYVTGGETQYF,TGTGCCAGCAGTTACGTAACAGGGGGGGAGACCCAGTACTTC
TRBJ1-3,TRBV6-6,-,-,CASSLGRGNTIYF,TGTGCCAGCAGTCTAGGGAGAGGAAACACCATATATTTT
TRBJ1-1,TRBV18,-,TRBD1,CASSPTGALVTEAFF,TGTGCCAGCTCACCCACAGGGGCTCTAGTTACTGAAGCTTTCTTT
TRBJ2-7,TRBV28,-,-,CASKPRDYEQYF,TGTGCCAGCAAACCGAGGGACTACGAGCAGTACTTC
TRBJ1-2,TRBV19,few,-,CASSLTESYGYTF,TGTGCCAGTAGCCTGACAGAGAGCTATGGCTACACCTTC
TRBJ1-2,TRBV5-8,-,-,CASSLGGGRPYGYTF,TGTGCCAGCAGCTTGGGCGGAGGGAGGCCCTATGGCTACACCTTC
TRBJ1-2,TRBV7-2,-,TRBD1,CASSLESTPWGQGHGYTF,TGTGCCAGCAGCTTAGAATCCACACCCTGGGGACAGGGACATGGCTACACCTTC
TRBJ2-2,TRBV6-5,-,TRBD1,CASKDRGGTGELFF,TGTGCCAGCAAAGACAGGGGTGGCACCGGGGAGCTGTTTTTT
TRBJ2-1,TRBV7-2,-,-,CASSLSSLYEQFF,TGTGCCAGCAGCTTGTCTAGTTTATATGAGCAGTTCTTC
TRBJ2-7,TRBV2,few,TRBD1,CASSLRGQYEQYF,TGTGCCAGCAGCCTCAGGGGGCAGTACGAGCAGTACTTC
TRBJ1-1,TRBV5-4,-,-,CASSLVTGGNTEAFF,TGTGCCAGCAGCTTGGTAACTGGAGGGAACACTGAAGCTTTCTTT
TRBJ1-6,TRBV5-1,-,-,CASSMDSSYNSPLHF,TGCGCCAGCAGCATGGATTCATCCTATAATTCACCCCTCCACTTT
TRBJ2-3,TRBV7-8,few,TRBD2,CASSARTSPPPDTQYF,TGTGCCAGCAGCGCGCGGACTAGTCCGCCCCCAGATACGCAGTATTTT
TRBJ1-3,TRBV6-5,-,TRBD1,CASSYDRAGNTIYF,TGTGCCAGCAGTTACGACAGGGCTGGAAACACCATATATTTT
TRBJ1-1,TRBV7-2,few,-,CASSERGGGTEAFF,TGTGCCAGCAGCGAAAGGGGAGGGGGCACTGAAGCTTTCTTT